A single sample is the source of the 19 T cell receptor beta chains below, sequenced in a study of OX40 agonist ivuxolimab in advanced cancers. TCRdb keeps only in-frame clones here, not all; method: immunoSEQ multiplex PCR. The sample holds 60,000 to 80,000 clones; roughly 80% are singletons and the top ten take 5%. Source: CD4+ or CD8+ T cells sorted from blood, taken in a trial of the OX40 agonist ivuxolimab. The receptors were sampled from an adult with an advanced solid tumor such as melanoma, head and neck, liver or kidney cancer.

The chain recombines TRBV10-3 with TRBJ2-3; D tentatively reads TRBD1 or TRBD2 (5 bases each). CDR1 is ENHRY and CDR2 is SYGVKD in the germline V gene. The CDR3 is made up of 16 amino acids. Trimming removed 6 bases at V and 0 bases at J, with 16 bases between. The CDR3 loop reads CAIRPARGTSTDTQYF. For the CDR3, the DNA is TGTGCCATCAGGCCAGCCCGGGGCACCAGCACAGATACGCAGTATTTT.

J is TRBJ2-1 and V is TRBV19, with D possibly being TRBD1 (6 bases). CDR1 LNHDA and CDR2 SQIVND come from the germline V gene (reference sequence). The CDR3 runs 13 residues. Trimming took off 6 bases at V and 1 base at J, with 7 bases between the two ends. The CDR3 spells CASRDSSYNEQFF. The CDR3, as DNA: TGTGCCAGTAGGGACAGTTCCTACAATGAGCAGTTCTTC. The full variable domain, in which reference TRBV19 and TRBJ2-1 provide the parts outside the CDR3, is DGGITQSPKYLFRKEGQNVTLSCEQNLNHDAMYWYRQDPGQGLRLIYYSQIVNDFQKGDIAEGYSVSREKKESFPLTVTSAQKNPTAFYLCASRDSSYNEQFFGPGTRLTVL.

This sequence joins TRBV2 and TRBJ2-7, with a tentative D call TRBD2 (6 bases). This CDR3 contains 14 residues. CDR1 is SNHLY, CDR2 FYNNEI, per germline. V dropped 1 base and J dropped 6 bases, with 13 bases sitting between them. The DNA of the CDR3 is TGTGCCAGCAGTGAAGTGCCGGGGGAAGGCGAGCAGTACTTC. This codes for CASSEVPGEGEQYF.

The chain uses TRBV7-2 and TRBJ2-1; weak D call: TRBD2 (6 bases). The germline V gene has CDR1 SGHTA and CDR2 FQGNSA. The CDR3 covers 14 residues. Trimming took 5 bases from V and 2 from J, leaving 10 bases between them. In DNA, the CDR3 is TGTGCCAGCAGCCGTAGCGGCACCTACAATGAGCAGTTCTTC. Protein: CASSRSGTYNEQFF.

The rearrangement links TRBV7-9 to TRBJ1-2; the D is unclear. CDR1 and CDR2 from the germline V gene are SEHNR and FQNEAQ (reference sequence). The V end was cut by 4 bases, the J end by 5 bases, with 11 bases between. This CDR3 spans 13 amino acids. CDR3: CASSSLHDYGYTF. The CDR3 nucleotides read TGTGCCAGCAGCTCCCTCCACGATTATGGCTACACCTTC. The variable domain in full, completed from reference TRBV7-9 and TRBJ1-2, reads DTGVSQNPRHKITKRGQNVTFRCDPISEHNRLYWYRQTLGQGPEFLTYFQNEAQLEKSRLLSDRFSAERPKGSFSTLEIQRTEQGDSAMYLCASSSLHDYGYTFGSGTRLTVV.

This clone was counted a few times. The V gene is TRBV4-1, the J gene TRBJ2-2; D is ambiguous. The germline gives CDR1 MGHRA, CDR2 YSYEKL. V was cut by 6 bases and J by 0 bases, with 17 bases left in between. This CDR3 region has 17 residues. The CDR3 sequence is CASRQLALKSNTGELFF. DNA of the CDR3: TGCGCCAGCAGGCAACTGGCCCTCAAGTCGAACACCGGGGAGCTGTTTTTT.

This clone has only one observation. The V and J genes are TRBV7-3 and TRBJ1-1; D is unresolved. Germline-derived CDR1 and CDR2 are SGHTA and FQGTGA. CDR3 size: 16 residues. V gave up 4 bases and J gave up 4 bases, with 19 bases separating them. This CDR3 is CASSSFVYRGGTEAFF. In nucleotides, the CDR3 is TGTGCCAGCAGCTCATTCGTCTACCGGGGAGGCACTGAAGCTTTCTTT. Full variable domain (missing parts from reference TRBV7-3 and TRBJ1-1): GAGVSQTPSNKVTEKGKYVELRCDPISGHTALYWYRQSLGQGPEFLIYFQGTGAADDSGLPNDRFFAVRPEGSVSTLKIQRTERGDSAVYLCASSSFVYRGGTEAFFGQGTRLTVV.

The chain recombines TRBV27 with TRBJ1-2, with D perhaps TRBD1 (6 bases). Germline CDR1 MNHEY, CDR2 SMNVEV (reference sequence). Trimming removed 6 bases from V and 1 base from J, with 18 bases in between. The CDR3 is 16 amino acids. The CDR3, as DNA: TGTGCCAGCAGACGTGCAGGGGCGGAAAATAACTATGGCTACACCTTC. The encoded protein is CASRRAGAENNYGYTF.

Turning to this clone: This could be a read error, since a much larger clone is one nucleotide away. J is TRBJ2-2 and V is TRBV6-6; TRBD2 matches 7 bases. The CDR3 loop spans 13 amino acids. V lost 8 bases, J lost 0 bases, and 0 bases stayed unmatched. Per germline, CDR1 MNHNY and CDR2 SVGAGI (reference sequence). The CDR3 coding sequence is TGTGCCAGCCGGGGGGCGAACACCGGGGAGCTGTTTTTT. This translates into CASRGANTGELFF.

This clone was picked up one time. This chain links TRBV4-1 with TRBJ1-2; D is ambiguous. Trimming shortened V by 4 bases and J by 0 bases, and 15 bases separated the two germline ends. This CDR3 region has 16 residues. Germline values: CDR1 MGHRA, CDR2 YSYEKL. The CDR3 region is CASSRRVLLANYGYTF. The CDR3 coding sequence is TGCGCCAGCAGCCGAAGGGTACTCCTAGCTAACTATGGCTACACCTTC.

This chain connects TRBV11-3 to TRBJ1-6; D perhaps matches TRBD1 (5 bases). Germline V gene data show CDR1 as SGHNT and CDR2 as YENEEA. This CDR3 spans 14 amino acids. V was clipped by 4 bases and J by 10 bases, with 14 bases between them. DNA of the CDR3: TGTGCCAGCAGCTCACCGGGGCCGTGGTCACCCCTCCACTTT. Its protein is CASSSPGPWSPLHF.

This chain connects TRBV7-6 to TRBJ2-1; TRBD2 agrees at 9 bases. This CDR3 spans 18 amino acids. V trimming: 1 base; J trimming: 7 bases; junction bases outside the gene matches: 14. Germline lookup yields CDR1 SGHVS and CDR2 FNYEAQ. Written as DNA, the CDR3 is TGTGCCAGCAGCTTAGACTCCCTACTAGCGGGTGAAGGGAATGAGCAGTTCTTC. Protein product: CASSLDSLLAGEGNEQFF. The whole variable domain, remainder taken from reference TRBV7-6 and TRBJ2-1, is GAGVSQSPRYKVTKRGQDVALRCDPISGHVSLYWYRQALGQGPEFLTYFNYEAQQDKSGLPNDRFSAERPEGSISTLTIQRTEQRDSAMYRCASSLDSLLAGEGNEQFFGPGTRLTVL.

This clone was observed once. V usage is TRBV7-9 and J usage is TRBJ1-1, with 7 positions matching TRBD1. The V segment lost 5 bases and the J segment 1 base; nucleotides outside the gene matches: 4. CDR1 and CDR2 (germline): SEHNR, FQNEAQ (reference sequence). The CDR3 contains 14 residues. This CDR3 is CASSQTGTNTEAFF. For the CDR3, the DNA is TGTGCCAGCAGCCAGACAGGGACGAACACTGAAGCTTTCTTT.

V usage is TRBV2 and J usage is TRBJ2-2, with TRBD1 as a possible D gene (5 bases). CDR1 SNHLY and CDR2 FYNNEI come from the germline V gene. CDR3 length: 14 residues. The V and J ends lost 3 bases and 2 bases respectively, with 7 bases between them. The CDR3 nucleotides read TGTGCCAGCAGTGACAGGGCTAACACCGGGGAGCTGTTTTTT. This translates into CASSDRANTGELFF.

This rearrangement joins TRBV5-1 to TRBJ2-5, with D hard to call. Germline values: CDR1 SGHRS, CDR2 YFSETQ. This CDR3 has 15 amino acids. Trimming removed 1 base at V and 5 bases at J, with 15 bases between. This chain's CDR3 is CASSLRAGSAETQYF. The CDR3 DNA is TGCGCCAGCAGCTTGAGGGCCGGCTCCGCGGAGACCCAGTACTTC.

Only a few counts were recorded for this clone. The rearrangement uses TRBV30 and TRBJ2-2; a weak D match, TRBD2 (5 bases). V shed 5 bases and J shed 6 bases, with 13 bases lying between them. Germline V gene sequence: CDR1 GTSNPN, CDR2 SVGIG (reference sequence). The CDR3 spans 13 residues. The CDR3 loop reads CAWSLVAAGELFF. Written as DNA, the CDR3 is TGTGCCTGGTCACTAGTTGCGGCCGGGGAGCTGTTTTTT.

The DNA for the CDR3 is TGCGCCAGCAAGGGGGATGGTTTCTTCCTCACAGATACGCAGTATTTT. Protein: CASKGDGFFLTDTQYF. The chain couples TRBV4-1 to TRBJ2-3; D might be TRBD1 (6 bases). The germline gives CDR1 MGHRA, CDR2 YSYEKL. The CDR3 has 16 amino acids. V dropped 7 bases and J dropped 2 bases, with 19 bases sitting between them.

About this clone: Other DNA sequences in the same sample also yield this CDR3. The chain joins TRBV2 to TRBJ1-4; possible D gene TRBD1, 5 bases. The CDR3 totals 15 residues. The germline V and J ends were trimmed by 1 base and 4 bases, with 10 bases remaining between them. Germline V CDR1 and CDR2: SNHLY, FYNNEI. The CDR3 DNA reads TGTGCCAGCAGTGAAGGTGGAGGGGATAATGAAAAACTGTTTTTT. Translation: CASSEGGGDNEKLFF.

There are a few counts of this clone. The V call is TRBV7-8, the J call TRBJ2-1; no clear D. Trimming pared 3 bases from V and 3 bases from J, leaving 12 bases between. The length of the CDR3 is 15 residues. CDR1 is SGHVS and CDR2 is FQNEAQ in the germline V gene. The CDR3 bases are TGTGCCAGCAGCTTTAGACACCTCGACTACAATGAGCAGTTCTTC. Its translation: CASSFRHLDYNEQFF.